The rows below give T cell receptor beta chains drawn from one sample of a study of blood T cell repertoires in COVID-19. This table comes from immunoSEQ multiplex PCR, and its TCRdb copy is limited to in-frame clones, with some not included. This sample carries under 200,000 clones, around 79% of them seen once, and the ten largest clones take around 8.1%. Sequenced input: peripheral blood. The receptors were gathered from a woman aged 60-75 years with COVID-19, enrolled during active disease. The CDR3 runs from the conserved cysteine through the conserved F or W. A D gene is named only where the DNA matches it firmly. Only part of the rows carry a size: once, few, many, or a class if the clone is expanded.

J: TRBJ2-4
V: TRBV19
size: few
D: TRBD2
DNA: TGTGCCAGTACCGCCTGGAGGGAGGGCATTCAGTACTTC
CDR3: CASTAWREGIQYF

J: TRBJ1-5
V: TRBV24-1
size: NA
D: TRBD1
DNA: TGTGCCACCAGTGATGCTTCCAGGGGGAACAATCAGCCCCAGCATTTT
CDR3: CATSDASRGNNQPQHF

J: TRBJ2-1
V: TRBV7-9
size: NA
D: TRBD2
DNA: TGTGCCAGCAGCGACGGACTAGCGGGAGGGGAGCAGTTCTTC
CDR3: CASSDGLAGGEQFF

J: TRBJ1-1
V: TRBV5-1
size: NA
D: NA
DNA: TGCGCCAGCAGCTTGGACCAGGGGTCTGAAGCTTTCTTT
CDR3: CASSLDQGSEAFF

J: TRBJ2-3
V: TRBV6-2/TRBV6-3
size: NA
D: NA
DNA: TGTGCCAGCAGTTACCTACCTACGACGCAGTATTTT
CDR3: CASSYLPTTQYF

J: TRBJ1-5
V: TRBV3-1/TRBV3-2
size: NA
D: NA
DNA: TGTGCCAGCAGCCAAGATCAGGGCAGCAATAGCAATCAGCCCCAGCATTTT
CDR3: CASSQDQGSNSNQPQHF

J: TRBJ2-2
V: TRBV11-3
size: NA
D: TRBD1
DNA: TGTGCCAGCAGCGCGACAGGGGCGCAGAACACCGGGGAGCTGTTTTTT
CDR3: CASSATGAQNTGELFF

J: TRBJ1-3
V: TRBV6-5
size: NA
D: NA
DNA: TGTGCCAGCAGGATAACAGTAAGCTCTGGAAACACCATATATTTT
CDR3: CASRITVSSGNTIYF

J: TRBJ2-6
V: TRBV28
size: NA
D: NA
DNA: TGTGCCAGCAGTTTGGGGGGACCTGGGGCCAACGTCCTGACTTTC
CDR3: CASSLGGPGANVLTF

J: TRBJ2-7
V: TRBV4-1
size: NA
D: TRBD2
DNA: TGCGCCAGCAGCCAAGTCGGGACTAGAGGATACGAGCAGTACTTC
CDR3: CASSQVGTRGYEQYF

J: TRBJ2-1
V: TRBV11-2
size: NA
D: TRBD1
DNA: TGTGCCAGCAGCTTTACCGGGACAGGGGTGGATGAGCAGTTCTTC
CDR3: CASSFTGTGVDEQFF

J: TRBJ2-1
V: TRBV7-2
size: NA
D: TRBD2
DNA: TGTGCCAGCAGCTTCGCGGGGACTAGCGGGCCGGACGAGCAGTTCTTC
CDR3: CASSFAGTSGPDEQFF

J: TRBJ1-5
V: TRBV27
size: NA
D: NA
DNA: TGTGCCAGCTGCAGGGATGCGAACAATCAGCCCCAGCATTTT
CDR3: CASCRDANNQPQHF

J: TRBJ2-1
V: TRBV15
size: NA
D: NA
DNA: TGTGCCACCAGCAGGGGGACAATCTCCTACAATGAGCAGTTCTTC
CDR3: CATSRGTISYNEQFF

J: TRBJ2-5
V: TRBV11-2
size: once
D: TRBD2
DNA: TGTGCCAGCAGGTTTAGCGGGGGGCCGGAGACCCAGTACTTC
CDR3: CASRFSGGPETQYF

J: TRBJ1-5
V: TRBV23-1
size: NA
D: NA
DNA: TGCGCCAGCAGTCAATCGCCAGGGGATCGTCAGCCCCAGCATTTT
CDR3: CASSQSPGDRQPQHF

J: TRBJ2-5
V: TRBV28
size: NA
D: NA
DNA: TGTGCCAGCAGTCCCCGGGACAGACGACTAGTAGCCCAGTACTTC
CDR3: CASSPRDRRLVAQYF

J: TRBJ2-2
V: TRBV2
size: NA
D: NA
DNA: TGTGCCAGCATCCAAGCGTTGAGCACCGGGGAGCTGTTTTTT
CDR3: CASIQALSTGELFF

J: TRBJ1-4
V: TRBV7-6
size: NA
D: NA
DNA: TGTGCCAGCAGCTTAGGAACCGGGGGATCGAGTGAAAAACTGTTTTTT
CDR3: CASSLGTGGSSEKLFF

J: TRBJ2-1
V: TRBV7-9
size: NA
D: NA
DNA: TGTGCCAGCAGCTTAGGACTAGGGAATGAGCAGTTCTTC
CDR3: CASSLGLGNEQFF

J: TRBJ2-7
V: TRBV7-8
size: NA
D: TRBD1
DNA: TGTGCCAGCAGCCTCACCGGGACAGACTACGAGCAGTACTTC
CDR3: CASSLTGTDYEQYF